Below are 9 T cell receptor beta chains sequenced from a single sample in a study of post-analysis software for immune sequencing data. These receptors have no identified antigens. Study-wide results and caveats: TRBV5-6, TRBV5-1 and TRBV20-1 were among several TRBV segments more frequent in patients than controls.

Unique molecular identifiers were present in the TCR beta cDNA libraries. TCRdb reprocessed the PCR reads with MiXCR, giving one entry per CDR3 protein. The table has roughly 580,000 distinct CDR3 sequences, roughly two fifths seen once. Sequenced input: blood. These receptors were obtained from a girl aged 5 to 17 with multiple sclerosis.

A few counts support this clonotype. As DNA, the CDR3 is TGTGCCAGCAGTTACTTAGGACAGCTCCCATCCTACGAGCAGTACTTC. As protein: CASSYLGQLPSYEQYF. This chain uses TRBV6-6 with TRBJ2-7; TRBD1 is a possible D gene (6 bases). The CDR3 covers 16 residues. The germline V gene has CDR1 MNHNY and CDR2 SVGAGI (reference sequence). Trimming removed 1 base from V and 1 base from J, with 14 bases in between.

This chain joins TRBV5-6 and TRBJ2-7; a weak D match, TRBD1 (5 bases). Germline V gene data show CDR1 as SGHDT and CDR2 as YYEEEE. The CDR3 runs 13 residues. Trimming stripped 5 bases from V and 3 bases from J, with 12 bases between. The CDR3 reads CASSFQGGYEQYF. In DNA, the CDR3 is TGTGCCAGCAGTTTTCAGGGCGGCTACGAGCAGTACTTC.

The table lists this clonotype with a count of one. This chain uses TRBV25-1 with TRBJ1-1, with 8 bases that match TRBD1. Unmatched junction bases numbered 4, after V lost 9 bases and J lost 1 base. This CDR3 is built from 13 residues. Per the germline V gene, CDR1 is MGHDK and CDR2 is SYGVNS. The CDR3 nucleotides are TGTGCCAGTCGGCAGGGGGCGAACACTGAAGCTTTCTTT. This encodes CASRQGANTEAFF.

This clonotype was picked up a small number of times. V is TRBV5-1 and J is TRBJ2-3; the D is unclear. Germline values: CDR1 SGHRS, CDR2 YFSETQ. V lost 5 bases to trimming and J lost 0 bases, with 13 bases between them. This CDR3 has 15 residues. DNA of the CDR3: TGCGCCAGCAGAGCAGAGTTCTCTAGCACAGATACGCAGTATTTT. This sequence encodes CASRAEFSSTDTQYF.

The chain combines TRBV20-1 with TRBJ1-5, with 7 bases fitting TRBD1. This CDR3 has 15 amino acids. V dropped 4 bases and J dropped 10; count of bases not matched to a gene: 16. Germline V gene data show CDR1 as DFQATT and CDR2 as SNEGSKA (reference sequence). The CDR3 protein is CSATDRRQGPRPQHF. The CDR3 DNA sequence: TGCAGTGCTACCGATCGGCGACAGGGTCCCCGTCCCCAGCATTTT.

The rearrangement links TRBV7-2 to TRBJ2-5; 14 bases are shared with TRBD2. Per the germline V gene, CDR1 is SGHTA and CDR2 is FQGNSA. The V and J ends lost 5 bases and 6 bases, in that order; junction bases with no gene match: 11. The CDR3 extends over 17 amino acids. CDR3 amino acids: CASSETSGGGRRQTQYF. CDR3 nucleotides: TGTGCCAGCAGCGAGACTAGCGGGGGGGGACGACGACAGACCCAGTACTTC.

This clonotype was counted only a few times. The chain employs TRBV10-3 and TRBJ1-2; tentatively, D is TRBD1 (6 bases). V gave up 8 bases and J gave up 4 bases, with 17 bases separating them. CDR3 length equals 14 residues. Per the germline V gene, CDR1 is ENHRY and CDR2 is SYGVKD. CDR3 amino acids: CAIGQGRGAYGYTF. CDR3 coding DNA: TGTGCCATCGGCCAAGGACGGGGGGCCTATGGCTACACCTTC.

The sample holds a few counts of this clonotype. The junction and the germline gene differ at one end; a read error may be behind it. The V gene is TRBV7-8, the J gene TRBJ2-7; the match to TRBD1 covers 11 bases. This CDR3 has 15 amino acids. CDR1 and CDR2 from the germline V gene are SGHVS and FQNEAQ. CDR3 loop: CTSSSRDRGFYEQYF. CDR3 DNA: TGTACCAGCAGTTCCCGGGACAGGGGGTTCTACGAGCAGTACTTC.

This clonotype was seen a few times. V usage is TRBV5-1 and J usage is TRBJ2-7; D gene uncertain. V lost 0 bases to trimming and J lost 3 bases, with 16 bases between them. From germline, CDR1 is SGHRS and CDR2 YFSETQ. The CDR3 is 16 residues long. The CDR3 sequence is CASSLVDGRSFYEQYF. CDR3 sequence (DNA): TGCGCCAGCAGCTTGGTGGACGGAAGATCATTCTACGAGCAGTACTTC. Complete variable domain (other parts from reference TRBV5-1 and TRBJ2-7): KAGVTQTPRYLIKTRGQQVTLSCSPISGHRSVSWYQQTPGQGLQFLFEYFSETQRNKGNFPGRFSGRQFSNSRSEMNVSTLELGDSALYLCASSLVDGRSFYEQYFGPGTRLTVT.